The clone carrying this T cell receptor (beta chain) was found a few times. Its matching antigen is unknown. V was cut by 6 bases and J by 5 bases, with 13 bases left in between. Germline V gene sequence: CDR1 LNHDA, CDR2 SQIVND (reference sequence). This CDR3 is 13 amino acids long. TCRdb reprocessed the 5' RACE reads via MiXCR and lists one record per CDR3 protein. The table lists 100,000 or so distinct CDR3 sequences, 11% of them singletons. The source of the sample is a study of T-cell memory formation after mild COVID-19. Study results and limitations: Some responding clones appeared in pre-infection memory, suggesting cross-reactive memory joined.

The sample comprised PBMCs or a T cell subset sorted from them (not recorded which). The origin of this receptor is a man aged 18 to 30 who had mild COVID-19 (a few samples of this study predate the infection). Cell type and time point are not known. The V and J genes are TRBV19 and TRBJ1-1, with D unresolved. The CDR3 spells CASSPSLGTEAFF. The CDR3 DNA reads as TGTGCCAGTAGCCCCTCGTTGGGAACTGAAGCTTTCTTT.